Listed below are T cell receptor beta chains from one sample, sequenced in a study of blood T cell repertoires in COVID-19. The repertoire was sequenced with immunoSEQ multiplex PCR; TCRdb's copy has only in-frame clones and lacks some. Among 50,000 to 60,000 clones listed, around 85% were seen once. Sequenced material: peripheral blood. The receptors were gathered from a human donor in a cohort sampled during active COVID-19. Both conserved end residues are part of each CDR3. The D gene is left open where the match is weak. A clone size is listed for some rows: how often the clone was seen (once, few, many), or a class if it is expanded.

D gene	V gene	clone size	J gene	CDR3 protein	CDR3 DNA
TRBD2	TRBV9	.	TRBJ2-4	CASSVEASPTRASGIPKKNIQYF	TGTGCCAGCAGCGTAGAGGCCTCTCCCACACGGGCTAGCGGGATCCCAAAGAAAAACATTCAGTACTTC
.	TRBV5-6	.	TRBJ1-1	CASTPGEGDTEAFF	TGTGCCAGCACCCCCGGGGAGGGGGACACTGAAGCTTTCTTT
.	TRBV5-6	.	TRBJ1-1	CASSYRPAGNTEAFF	TGTGCCAGCAGCTATAGACCGGCGGGGAACACTGAAGCTTTCTTT
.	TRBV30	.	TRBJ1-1	CAWIVYQPGLMNTEAFF	TGTGCCTGGATAGTCTATCAGCCAGGACTCATGAACACTGAAGCTTTCTTT
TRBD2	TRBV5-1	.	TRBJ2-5	CASSYGRDEETQYF	TGCGCCAGCAGCTATGGGAGGGACGAAGAGACCCAGTACTTC
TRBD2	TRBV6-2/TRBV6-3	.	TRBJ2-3	CASSYTGLDSPDTQYF	TGTGCCAGCAGTTATACGGGACTAGATTCTCCAGATACGCAGTATTTT
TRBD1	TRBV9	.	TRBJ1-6	CASSPGTGMGFYNSPLHF	TGTGCCAGCAGCCCCGGGACAGGGATGGGATTTTACAATTCACCCCTCCACTTT
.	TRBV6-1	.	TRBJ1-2	CASSDRNYGYTF	TGTGCCAGCAGTGACCGGAACTATGGCTACACCTTC
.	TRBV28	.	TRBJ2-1	CASKSRSGDTYNEQFF	TGTGCCAGCAAGTCGCGCTCAGGGGATACCTACAATGAGCAGTTCTTC
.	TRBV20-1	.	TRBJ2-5	CSPGVGETQYF	TGCAGCCCAGGGGTAGGGGAGACCCAGTACTTC
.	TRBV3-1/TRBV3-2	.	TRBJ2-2	CASSQAPAGNTGELFF	TGTGCCAGCAGCCAGGCCCCAGCGGGGAACACCGGGGAGCTGTTTTTT
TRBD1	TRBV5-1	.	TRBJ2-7	CASSLAIGTGGGEQYF	TGCGCCAGCAGCTTGGCCATTGGGACAGGGGGCGGCGAGCAGTACTTC
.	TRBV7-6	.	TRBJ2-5	CASSLGGGPVQTQYF	TGTGCCAGCAGCTTAGGAGGCGGCCCCGTGCAGACCCAGTACTTC
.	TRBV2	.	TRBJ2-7	CASSEQGRAFYEQYF	TGTGCCAGCAGTGAACAGGGGAGGGCCTTCTACGAGCAGTACTTC
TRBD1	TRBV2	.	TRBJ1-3	CASSGDRGFSGNTIYF	TGTGCCAGCAGTGGGGACAGGGGGTTCTCTGGAAACACCATATATTTT
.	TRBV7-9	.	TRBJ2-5	CASSLDREQETQYF	TGTGCCAGCAGCTTAGACAGAGAGCAAGAGACCCAGTACTTC
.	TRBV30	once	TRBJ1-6	CAWSSGEYNSPLHF	TGTGCCTGGAGTTCAGGGGAATATAATTCACCCCTCCACTTT
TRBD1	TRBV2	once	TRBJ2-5	CASSGRQGWQETQYF	TGTGCCAGCAGTGGCCGACAGGGCTGGCAAGAGACCCAGTACTTC
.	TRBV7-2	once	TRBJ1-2	CASSLSGGANYGYTF	TGTGCCAGCAGCTTATCCGGTGGGGCCAACTATGGCTACACCTTC
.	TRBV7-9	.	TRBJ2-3	CASSLTGSTDTQYF	TGTGCCAGCAGCCTCACAGGGAGCACAGATACGCAGTATTTT
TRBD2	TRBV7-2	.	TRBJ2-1	CASSLDSGRLNEQFF	TGTGCCAGCAGCTTAGATAGCGGGAGATTGAATGAGCAGTTCTTC
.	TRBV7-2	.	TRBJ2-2	CASSIFGGQGGTGELFF	TGTGCCAGCAGTATTTTTGGTGGGCAGGGCGGCACCGGGGAGCTGTTTTTT
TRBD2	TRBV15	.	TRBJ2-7	CATSRDIGELAGEQYF	TGTGCCACCAGCAGAGATATTGGTGAGCTAGCGGGAGAGCAGTACTTC
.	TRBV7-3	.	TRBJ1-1	CASSQTRDTEAFF	TGTGCCAGCAGCCAGACCCGGGACACTGAAGCTTTCTTT
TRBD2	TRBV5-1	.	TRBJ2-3	CASSSWTSSVSGTDTQYF	TGCGCCAGCAGCTCGTGGACTAGCTCGGTCTCAGGCACAGATACGCAGTATTTT
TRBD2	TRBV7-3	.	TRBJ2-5	CASSSGLAETQYF	TGTGCCAGCAGCTCGGGACTAGCGGAGACCCAGTACTTC
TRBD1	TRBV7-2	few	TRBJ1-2	CASSLGTGGGGYTF	TGTGCCAGCAGCTTAGGGACAGGGGGCGGTGGCTACACCTTC
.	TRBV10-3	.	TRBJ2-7	CAISAANEQYF	TGTGCCATCTCCGCCGCGAACGAGCAGTACTTC
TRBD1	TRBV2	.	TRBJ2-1	CASSVGQGTGNEQFF	TGTGCCAGCAGCGTTGGACAGGGGACGGGCAATGAGCAGTTCTTC
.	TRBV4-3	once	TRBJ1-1	CASSPQTGLGSYTEAFF	TGCGCCAGCAGCCCCCAGACAGGTTTAGGTTCTTACACTGAAGCTTTCTTT
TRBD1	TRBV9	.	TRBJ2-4	CASSPRQGALVKNIQYF	TGTGCCAGCAGCCCCCGACAGGGGGCGCTGGTCAAAAACATTCAGTACTTC
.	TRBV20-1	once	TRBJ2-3	CSASRTVPADTQYF	TGCAGTGCTAGTCGTACAGTTCCCGCAGATACGCAGTATTTT
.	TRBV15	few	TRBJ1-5	CATSRDPQGGQPQHF	TGTGCCACCAGCAGAGATCCCCAGGGTGGGCAGCCCCAGCATTTT
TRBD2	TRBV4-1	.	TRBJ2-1	CASSQDRAGALESYNEQFF	TGCGCCAGCAGCCAAGATAGAGCGGGAGCGTTAGAATCCTACAATGAGCAGTTCTTC
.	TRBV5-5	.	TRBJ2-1	CASSQKLNEQFF	TGTGCCAGCAGCCAAAAACTCAATGAGCAGTTCTTC
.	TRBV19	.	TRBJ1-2	CASTQRYGSNYGYTF	TGTGCCAGTACCCAGCGGTACGGGAGCAACTATGGCTACACCTTC
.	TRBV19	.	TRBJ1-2	CASSTPGTQNYGYTF	TGTGCCAGTAGTACCCCAGGAACGCAAAACTATGGCTACACCTTC
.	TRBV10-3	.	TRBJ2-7	CAISDEISSYEQYF	TGTGCCATCAGTGACGAGATTAGCTCCTACGAGCAGTACTTC
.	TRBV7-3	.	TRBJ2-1	CASSPEVGVGGSSYNEQFF	TGTGCCAGCAGCCCCGAGGTGGGGGTTGGAGGGAGCTCCTACAATGAGCAGTTCTTC
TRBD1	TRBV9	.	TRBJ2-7	CASSVGDRGAYEQYF	TGTGCCAGCAGCGTAGGGGACAGGGGAGCCTACGAGCAGTACTTC
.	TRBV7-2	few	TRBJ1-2	CASSLELGQGGYTF	TGTGCCAGCAGCTTAGAGCTGGGGCAGGGTGGCTACACCTTC
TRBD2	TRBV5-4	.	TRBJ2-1	CASSGRTSGNEQFF	TGTGCCAGCAGCGGGAGGACTAGCGGAAATGAGCAGTTCTTC
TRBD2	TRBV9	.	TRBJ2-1	CASSATSGRASEQFF	TGTGCCAGCAGCGCCACTAGCGGGAGGGCCTCTGAGCAGTTCTTC
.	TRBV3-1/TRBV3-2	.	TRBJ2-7	CASSPTAGRSYEQYF	TGTGCCAGCAGCCCTACTGCGGGGAGGTCCTACGAGCAGTACTTC
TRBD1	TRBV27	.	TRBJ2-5	CASSPQGAEETQYF	TGTGCCAGCAGTCCACAGGGGGCTGAAGAGACCCAGTACTTC